Following are 2 T cell receptor beta chains from one sample sequenced in a study of CD8 T cells in ankylosing spondylitis. Regarding the study as a whole: Characteristic, it appeared, of ankylosing spondylitis blood was a TCR beta motif of about eight highly homologous variants.

No antigens are known for them. TCRdb re-called the 5' RACE reads through MiXCR, storing one row per CDR3 protein. This sample yields some 450,000 distinct CDR3 sequences, of which 17% are seen a single time; approximately 1% belongs to the top ten. The sequenced sample was blood, either unsorted or a sorted T cell fraction (not recorded which). Receptors originate from a male donor with ankylosing spondylitis.

The CDR3 sequence is CASRGWGKREGSTDTQYF. Written as DNA, the CDR3 is TGCGCCAGCCGGGGCTGGGGAAAGCGGGAGGGTAGCACAGATACGCAGTATTTT. This chain joins TRBV10-2 and TRBJ2-3; 10 bases fit TRBD2. From germline, CDR1 is WSHSY and CDR2 SAAADI. The V gene end was trimmed by 8 bases and the J gene end by 0 bases; junction bases not matched to a gene: 14. The CDR3 spans 18 residues.

This clonotype was counted between two and nine times. This rearrangement joins TRBV9 to TRBJ2-2; D uncertain. CDR3 length equals 14 residues. V gave up 2 bases and J gave up 6 bases, with 11 bases separating them. Looked up from germline, CDR1 is SGDLS and CDR2 is YYNGEE. This chain's CDR3 is CASSVQSNAGELFF. CDR3 coding DNA: TGTGCCAGCAGCGTTCAGTCTAATGCCGGGGAGCTGTTTTTT.